Shown below are 31 T cell receptor beta chains from a single sample sequenced in a study of T cell changes during pregnancy in multiple sclerosis. Here immunoSEQ multiplex PCR was the method, and the copy in TCRdb shows in-frame clones only, minus some. The sample has about 77,000 clones, 85% to 95% seen once; the top ten hold just over 2.5%. Specimen: peripheral blood, collected after pregnancy. These receptors were collected from a female donor in good health, enrolled as a control in a pregnancy study.

The count of this clone is one. The rearrangement joins TRBV27 to TRBJ2-3, with TRBD2 identical over 10 bases. This CDR3 has 17 residues. Per germline, CDR1 MNHEY and CDR2 SMNVEV (reference sequence). The trim removed 5 bases at V and 4 bases at J, leaving 12 bases unmatched. CDR3 loop: CASSPALLAGVPDTQYF. CDR3 sequence (DNA): TGTGCCAGCAGTCCCGCCCTGCTAGCGGGAGTCCCAGATACGCAGTATTTT.

The rearrangement links TRBV4-3 to TRBJ2-1, with 12 bases aligning to TRBD2. Germline CDR1 LGHNA, CDR2 YSLEER. This CDR3 region has 14 residues. Trimming cost V 4 bases and J 10 bases; bases outside gene matches: 5. CDR3 nucleotide sequence: TGCGCCAGCAGCCCCGGGACTAGCGGGTCAGAGCAGTTCTTC. This translates into CASSPGTSGSEQFF.

The rearrangement uses TRBV4-3 and TRBJ2-1; tentatively, D is TRBD2 (6 bases). The CDR3 is made up of 14 amino acids. CDR1 is LGHNA, CDR2 YSLEER, per germline. Between the trimmed V and J ends, which lost 2 bases and 7 bases, there was a span of 12 bases. This chain's CDR3 is CASSQIFAGNEQFF. CDR3 coding DNA: TGCGCCAGCAGCCAAATTTTCGCGGGAAATGAGCAGTTCTTC.

The V and J genes are TRBV4-1 and TRBJ2-5, with D perhaps TRBD2 (6 bases). Germline V gene lookup returns CDR1 MGHRA and CDR2 YSYEKL. The CDR3 has 16 amino acids. Trimming stripped 0 bases from V and 1 base from J, with 12 bases between. CDR3 sequence reads: CASSQEVTGVQETQYF. The CDR3 nucleotides read TGCGCCAGCAGCCAAGAGGTGACGGGAGTCCAAGAGACCCAGTACTTC.

The chain links TRBV12-5 to TRBJ2-1; D possibly matches TRBD1 or TRBD2 (5 bases each). The CDR3 has 15 amino acids. V dropped 5 bases and J dropped 5 bases, with 16 bases sitting between them. Germline V gives CDR1 LGHNT, CDR2 FRNRAP. In nucleotides, the CDR3 is TGTGCTAGTGGTCTGGGGGAGTCGCCGAACAATGAGCAGTTCTTC. This translates into CASGLGESPNNEQFF.

CDR3: CASSWDREGEQFF. The DNA for the CDR3 is TGTGCCAGCAGCTGGGACAGGGAAGGGGAGCAGTTCTTC. The genes are TRBV7-3 and TRBJ2-1; 9 nucleotides align to TRBD1. There are 13 residues in the CDR3. CDR1 is SGHTA, CDR2 FQGTGA, per germline. J was trimmed by 10 bases and V by 4 bases; bases with no gene match: 5.

The chain links TRBV6-1 to TRBJ2-2; 8 bases map to TRBD1. The CDR3 consists of 13 residues. V gave up 6 bases and J gave up 7 bases; unmatched junction bases: 4. Germline-derived CDR1 and CDR2 are MNHNS and SASEGT. Written as DNA, the CDR3 is TGTGCCAGCAGGCAGGGGGCGAACGGGGAGCTGTTTTTT. This sequence encodes CASRQGANGELFF.

The genes are TRBV2 and TRBJ1-1, with D possibly TRBD1 on 6 matching bases. The CDR3 loop spans 13 amino acids. V was trimmed by 4 bases and J by 5 bases, leaving 11 bases between them. From germline, CDR1 is SNHLY and CDR2 FYNNEI. Here the CDR3 reads CASSVKGGTEAFF. CDR3 bases: TGTGCCAGCAGTGTGAAGGGGGGGACTGAAGCTTTCTTT.

This clone was seen a single time. The rearrangement links TRBV5-5 to TRBJ2-5, with D possibly being TRBD2 (6 bases). The germline V gene encodes CDR1 SGHKS and CDR2 YYEKEE (reference sequence). The CDR3 is 13 residues long. V lost 2 bases, J lost 1 base, and 6 bases lay in between. The CDR3 DNA follows: TGTGCCAGCAGCTTCGGGGGCCAAGAGACCCAGTACTTC. Translated, it gives CASSFGGQETQYF.

This clone was seen once. The rearrangement uses TRBV2 and TRBJ1-2; D unclear. Trimming removed 5 bases from V and 5 bases from J, with 12 bases in between. This CDR3 is 13 amino acids long. Looked up from germline, CDR1 is SNHLY and CDR2 is FYNNEI. For the CDR3, the DNA is TGTGCCAGCAGTACCGCCGTAGAGTATGGCTACACCTTC. Its protein product is CASSTAVEYGYTF.

The V and J genes are TRBV19 and TRBJ2-5; 7 nucleotides line up with TRBD1. Looked up from germline, CDR1 is LNHDA and CDR2 is SQIVND (reference sequence). The J segment lost 4 bases and the V segment lost 6 bases, leaving 11 bases of the junction unmatched. The CDR3 contains 15 residues. The CDR3 region is CASRDRTGEGETQYF. CDR3 coding DNA: TGTGCCAGTAGGGACCGGACAGGAGAAGGAGAGACCCAGTACTTC.

The V and J genes are TRBV6-5 and TRBJ1-2; D unclear. The germline V and J ends were trimmed by 1 base and 8 bases, with 17 bases remaining between them. The CDR3 is 15 residues long. CDR1 and CDR2 from the germline V gene are MNHEY and SVGAGI. This CDR3 reads CASSYFPVTLYGYTF. CDR3 sequence (DNA): TGTGCCAGCAGTTACTTCCCGGTAACCCTTTACGGCTACACCTTC.

J is TRBJ2-7 and V is TRBV27, with D maybe TRBD2 (6 bases). Between the trimmed V and J ends, which lost 2 bases and 2 bases, there was a span of 10 bases. The CDR3 covers 14 residues. The germline CDR1 and CDR2 sequences are MNHEY and SMNVEV (reference sequence). The CDR3 bases are TGTGCCAGCAGTTTAGGAGGGAACCCCTACGAGCAGTACTTC. Translating gives CASSLGGNPYEQYF.

The chain carries TRBV10-3 and TRBJ2-5; TRBD2 agrees at 9 bases. The CDR3 extends over 16 amino acids. In germline, CDR1 is ENHRY, CDR2 SYGVKD. The V and J ends lost 6 bases and 4 bases, in that order; junction bases with no gene match: 12. DNA of the CDR3: TGTGCCATCAGCGACCGCGCGGGGGGGTTAGGAGAGACCCAGTACTTC. Residues: CAISDRAGGLGETQYF.

The chain employs TRBV6-1 and TRBJ2-3; TRBD2 aligns across 14 bases. V lost 4 bases to trimming and J lost 4 bases; unmatched junction nucleotides: 1. Germline values: CDR1 MNHNS, CDR2 SASEGT. CDR3 length: 15 amino acids. The CDR3 coding sequence is TGTGCCAGCAGTGGACTAGCGGGGGGGCCAGATACGCAGTATTTT. Protein product: CASSGLAGGPDTQYF.

The chain uses TRBV27 and TRBJ1-4; D is perhaps TRBD1 (5 bases). Trimming pared 2 bases from V and 5 bases from J, leaving 12 bases between. This CDR3 comprises 15 residues. Germline loops: CDR1 MNHEY, CDR2 SMNVEV (reference sequence). Written as DNA, the CDR3 is TGTGCCAGCAGTTTACAGGGCAGCCGGAATGAAAAACTGTTTTTT. Translating it yields CASSLQGSRNEKLFF.

The chain recombines TRBV28 with TRBJ2-5; D may be TRBD2 (6 bases). The ends were cut back, 4 bases at V and 3 bases at J, with 12 bases in the middle. CDR3 size: 14 residues. Germline CDR1 MDHEN, CDR2 SYDVKM. The CDR3 here is CASSSTSRKETQYF. CDR3 DNA: TGTGCCAGCAGTTCAACTAGCAGAAAAGAGACCCAGTACTTC.

The chain is built from TRBV5-1 and TRBJ2-1, with TRBD1 as a possible D gene (8 bases). Germline loops: CDR1 SGHRS, CDR2 YFSETQ. The V end was cut by 5 bases, the J end by 5 bases, with 20 bases between. The CDR3 totals 16 residues. CDR3 nucleotides: TGCGCCAGCAGGGACCTAACAGGGGGGGCAGACAATGAGCAGTTCTTC. Translated, it gives CASRDLTGGADNEQFF.

The J gene is TRBJ2-5, the V gene TRBV29-1, with D uncertain. Trimming shortened V by 0 bases and J by 1 base, and 15 bases separated the two germline ends. In germline, CDR1 is SQVTM, CDR2 ANQGSEA. The CDR3 length is 16 residues. CDR3 nucleotide sequence: TGCAGCGTTGAAGATGGGCCCCTGCCATTCCAAGAGACCCAGTACTTC. Its translation is CSVEDGPLPFQETQYF.

The chain carries TRBV11-2 and TRBJ1-4; D might be TRBD1 (6 bases). V lost 5 bases and J lost 5, with 15 bases in between. CDR1 and CDR2 from the germline V gene are SGHAT and FQNNGV. The CDR3 totals 15 residues. The CDR3 coding sequence is TGTGCCAGCAGCCGTCCGGGACAAGCGAATGAAAAACTGTTTTTT. Amino acids: CASSRPGQANEKLFF.

As DNA, the CDR3 is TGTGCCAGCAGCGCTTCCGGGACAGGGGGTTTGGCACCCCTCCACTTT. This encodes CASSASGTGGLAPLHF. The V gene is TRBV7-2, the J gene TRBJ1-6, with 11 bases matching TRBD1. The length of the CDR3 is 16 residues. The germline V gene has CDR1 SGHTA and CDR2 FQGNSA. The J segment lost 11 bases and the V segment lost 5 bases, leaving 11 bases of the junction unmatched.

The chain recombines TRBV7-6 with TRBJ2-7, with D perhaps matching TRBD2 (6 bases). Trimming shortened V by 4 bases and J by 3 bases, and 13 bases separated the two germline ends. Germline V gene data show CDR1 as SGHVS and CDR2 as FNYEAQ. The CDR3 contains 14 residues. CDR3 loop: CASSWGTGGYEQYF. The CDR3 nucleotides are TGTGCCAGCAGCTGGGGAACCGGGGGCTACGAGCAGTACTTC.

The chain has TRBV6-1 and TRBJ2-7; D might be TRBD1 (5 bases). There are 14 residues in the CDR3. The V and J ends lost 6 bases and 7 bases respectively, with 19 bases between them. Looked up from germline, CDR1 is MNHNS and CDR2 is SASEGT. DNA of the CDR3: TGTGCCAGCAGGAGCGTAGGGGAAAGTGGTGAGCAGTACTTC. This codes for CASRSVGESGEQYF.

V gene TRBV28 combines with J gene TRBJ2-7, with 8 bases identical to TRBD1. Looked up from germline, CDR1 is MDHEN and CDR2 is SYDVKM. The CDR3 totals 15 residues. The junction had 10 bases not matched to a gene; V was cut back by 5 bases and J by 4 bases. This CDR3 is CASSVGQGFMYEQYF. For the CDR3, the DNA is TGTGCCAGCAGTGTAGGACAGGGTTTTATGTACGAGCAGTACTTC.

The chain links TRBV19 to TRBJ2-1, with a weak D call TRBD1 (5 bases). Trimming cost V 3 bases and J 8 bases, with 17 bases left between them. CDR1 is LNHDA, CDR2 SQIVND, per germline (reference sequence). CDR3 length: 15 residues. This chain's CDR3 is CASSIFGRVGHEQFF. The CDR3 DNA follows: TGTGCCAGTAGTATCTTCGGCAGGGTTGGCCATGAGCAGTTCTTC.

This clone has a single count. The J gene is TRBJ2-7, the V gene TRBV30, with 8 bases identical to TRBD1. With 3 bases clipped from V and 1 base from J, the junction kept 2 bases outside the gene matches. Germline V gene data show CDR1 as GTSNPN and CDR2 as SVGIG (reference sequence). This CDR3 comprises 13 residues. CDR3 protein: CAWRGQGSYEQYF. The CDR3 nucleotides are TGTGCCTGGAGAGGACAGGGATCCTACGAGCAGTACTTC.

CDR3 sequence: CASSPQGNQPQHF. CDR3 coding DNA: TGCGCCAGCAGCCCCCAGGGGAATCAGCCCCAGCATTTT. The genes are TRBV4-1 and TRBJ1-5, with D possibly being TRBD1 (6 bases). Germline V gives CDR1 MGHRA, CDR2 YSYEKL. V was trimmed by 4 bases and J by 4 bases, leaving 8 bases between them. This CDR3 comprises 13 residues.

The CDR3 region is CASSPRGGTVYEQYF. CDR3 nucleotide sequence: TGCGCCAGCAGCCCCCGGGGCGGGACTGTCTACGAGCAGTACTTC. The genes are TRBV5-1 and TRBJ2-7; a weak D match, TRBD2 (6 bases). V shed 4 bases and J shed 3 bases, with 17 bases lying between them. The CDR3 sequence is 15 residues long. Germline V gives CDR1 SGHRS, CDR2 YFSETQ.

The CDR3 spells CASSPGGEQFF. In DNA, the CDR3 is TGTGCCAGCTCACCGGGGGGTGAGCAGTTCTTC. The gene calls are TRBV18 and TRBJ2-1, with TRBD2 as a possible D gene (6 bases). With 3 bases removed from V and 9 bases from J, the gap between germline ends came to 6 bases. Germline CDR1 is KGHSH and CDR2 is LQKENI. This CDR3 contains 11 residues. Drawing the rest from reference TRBV18 and TRBJ2-1, the complete variable domain is NAGVMQNPRHLVRRRGQEARLRCSPMKGHSHVYWYRQLPEEGLKFMVYLQKENIIDESGMPKERFSAEFPKEGPSILRIQQVVRGDSAAYFCASSPGGEQFFGPGTRLTVL.

The chain couples TRBV4-3 to TRBJ1-2, with 10 bases identical to TRBD1. The V gene end was trimmed by 4 bases and the J gene end by 8 bases; junction bases not matched to a gene: 7. The CDR3 loop spans 14 amino acids. CDR1 is LGHNA and CDR2 is YSLEER in the germline V gene. The CDR3 sequence is CASSRRQGARGYTF. CDR3 nucleotide sequence: TGCGCCAGCAGCCGGCGACAGGGGGCGCGGGGCTACACCTTC.

The CDR3, as DNA: TGTGCCAGCTACAGCGGGTCGGAAGAAAAACTGTTTTTT. Translation gives CASYSGSEEKLFF. V gene TRBV4-2 combines with J gene TRBJ1-4; D call uncertain. There are 13 residues in the CDR3. CDR1 is LGHNA, CDR2 YNFKEQ, per germline. Trimming left V 8 bases short and J 8 bases short, with 15 bases between.